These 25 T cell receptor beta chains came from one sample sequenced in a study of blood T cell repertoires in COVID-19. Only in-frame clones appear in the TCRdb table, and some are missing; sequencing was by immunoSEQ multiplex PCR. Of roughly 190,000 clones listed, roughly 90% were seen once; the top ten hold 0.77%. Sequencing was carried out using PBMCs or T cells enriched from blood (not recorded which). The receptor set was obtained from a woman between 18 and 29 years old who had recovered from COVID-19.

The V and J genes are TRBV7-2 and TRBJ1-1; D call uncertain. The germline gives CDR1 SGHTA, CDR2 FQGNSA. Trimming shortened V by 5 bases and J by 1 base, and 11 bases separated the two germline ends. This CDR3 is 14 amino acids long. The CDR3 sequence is CASSRPGANTEAFF. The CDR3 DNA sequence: TGTGCCAGCAGCCGCCCGGGAGCGAACACTGAAGCTTTCTTT. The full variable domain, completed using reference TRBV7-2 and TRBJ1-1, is GAGVSQSPSNKVTEKGKDVELRCDPISGHTALYWYRQSLGQGLEFLIYFQGNSAPDKSGLPSDRFSAERTGGSVSTLTIQRTQQEDSAVYLCASSRPGANTEAFFGQGTRLTVV.

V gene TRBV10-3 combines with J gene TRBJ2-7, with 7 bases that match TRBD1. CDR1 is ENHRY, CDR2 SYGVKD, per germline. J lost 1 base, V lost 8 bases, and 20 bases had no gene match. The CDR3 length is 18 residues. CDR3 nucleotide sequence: TGTGCCATCCTGGGGGACGGTCGAGACGGGACAGCTTCCTACGAGCAGTACTTC. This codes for CAILGDGRDGTASYEQYF.

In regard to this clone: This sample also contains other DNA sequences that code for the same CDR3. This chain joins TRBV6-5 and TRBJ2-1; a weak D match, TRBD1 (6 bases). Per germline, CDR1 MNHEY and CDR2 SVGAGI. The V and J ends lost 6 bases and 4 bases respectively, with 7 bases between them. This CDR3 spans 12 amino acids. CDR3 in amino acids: CASRRGYNEQFF. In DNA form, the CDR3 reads TGTGCCAGCAGGAGGGGGTACAATGAGCAGTTCTTC.

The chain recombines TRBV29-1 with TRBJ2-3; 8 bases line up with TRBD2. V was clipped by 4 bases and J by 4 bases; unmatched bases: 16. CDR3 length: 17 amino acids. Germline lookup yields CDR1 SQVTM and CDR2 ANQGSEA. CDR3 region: CSVGGEKSGSTADTQYF. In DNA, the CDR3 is TGCAGCGTTGGTGGAGAGAAAAGCGGGAGTACGGCAGATACGCAGTATTTT.

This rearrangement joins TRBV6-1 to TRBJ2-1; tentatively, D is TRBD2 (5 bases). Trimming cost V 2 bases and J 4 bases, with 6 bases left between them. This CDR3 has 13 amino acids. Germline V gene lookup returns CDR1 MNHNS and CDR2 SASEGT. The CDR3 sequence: CASSERGYNEQFF. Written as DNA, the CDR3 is TGTGCCAGCAGTGAACGGGGTTACAATGAGCAGTTCTTC.

Here the CDR3 reads CASSSTGFSSYEQYF. As DNA, the CDR3 is TGCGCCAGCAGCTCGACAGGGTTTTCCTCCTACGAGCAGTACTTC. The chain combines TRBV5-1 with TRBJ2-7; 7 bases are shared with TRBD1. This CDR3 is 15 amino acids long. Germline CDR1 and CDR2: SGHRS and YFSETQ. J gave up 0 bases and V 3 bases, and 6 bases lay outside the gene matches.

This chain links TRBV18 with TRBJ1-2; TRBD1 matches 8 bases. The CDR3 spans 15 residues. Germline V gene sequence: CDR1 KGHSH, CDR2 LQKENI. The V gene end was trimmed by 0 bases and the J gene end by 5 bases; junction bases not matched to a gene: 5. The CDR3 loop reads CASSPPWTGMYGYTF. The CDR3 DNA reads TGTGCCAGCTCACCACCGTGGACAGGGATGTATGGCTACACCTTC.

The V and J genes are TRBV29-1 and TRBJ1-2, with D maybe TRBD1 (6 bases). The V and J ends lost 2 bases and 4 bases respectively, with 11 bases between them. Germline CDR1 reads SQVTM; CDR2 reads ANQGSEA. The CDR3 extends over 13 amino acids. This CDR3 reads CSVERGQPYGYTF. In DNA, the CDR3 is TGCAGCGTTGAACGGGGACAACCCTATGGCTACACCTTC.

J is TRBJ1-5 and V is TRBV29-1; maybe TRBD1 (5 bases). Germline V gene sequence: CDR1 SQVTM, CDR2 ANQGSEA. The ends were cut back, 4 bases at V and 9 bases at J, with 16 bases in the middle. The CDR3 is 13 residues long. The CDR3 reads CSVAGSLGGPQHF. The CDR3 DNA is TGCAGCGTTGCCGGGTCTCTCGGGGGGCCCCAGCATTTT.

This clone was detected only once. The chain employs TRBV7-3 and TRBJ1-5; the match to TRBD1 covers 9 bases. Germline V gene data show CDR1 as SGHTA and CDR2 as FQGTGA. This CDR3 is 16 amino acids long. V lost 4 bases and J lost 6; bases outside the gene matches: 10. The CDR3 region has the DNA TGTGCCAGCAGCTCTAACCGGACAGGGGACCGTCAGCCCCAGCATTTT. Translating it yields CASSSNRTGDRQPQHF.

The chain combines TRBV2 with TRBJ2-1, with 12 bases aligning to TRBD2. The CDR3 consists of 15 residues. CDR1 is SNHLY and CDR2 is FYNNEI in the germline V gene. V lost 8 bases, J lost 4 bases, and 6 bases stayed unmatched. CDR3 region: CASRGLAGRYNEQFF. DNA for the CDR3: TGTGCCAGCCGAGGACTAGCGGGACGATACAATGAGCAGTTCTTC.

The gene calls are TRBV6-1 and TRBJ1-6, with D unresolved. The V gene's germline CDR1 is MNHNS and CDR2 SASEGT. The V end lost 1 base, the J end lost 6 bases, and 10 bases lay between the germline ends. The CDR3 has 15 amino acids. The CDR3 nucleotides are TGTGCCAGCAGTGAAGTAACAGCCGGTAATTCACCCCTCCACTTT. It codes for CASSEVTAGNSPLHF.

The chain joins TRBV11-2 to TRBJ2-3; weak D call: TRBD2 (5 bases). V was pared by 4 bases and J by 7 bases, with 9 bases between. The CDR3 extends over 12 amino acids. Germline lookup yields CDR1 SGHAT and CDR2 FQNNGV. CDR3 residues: CASSSGVNTQYF. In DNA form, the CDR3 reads TGTGCCAGCAGCTCCGGGGTGAATACGCAGTATTTT.

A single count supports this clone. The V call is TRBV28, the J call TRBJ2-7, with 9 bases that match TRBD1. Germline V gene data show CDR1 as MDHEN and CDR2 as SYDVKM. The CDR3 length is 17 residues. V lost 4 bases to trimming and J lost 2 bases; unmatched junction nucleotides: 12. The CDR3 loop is CASSSDPGTGRAYEQYF. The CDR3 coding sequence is TGTGCCAGCAGTTCAGATCCCGGGACAGGGCGTGCCTACGAGCAGTACTTC.

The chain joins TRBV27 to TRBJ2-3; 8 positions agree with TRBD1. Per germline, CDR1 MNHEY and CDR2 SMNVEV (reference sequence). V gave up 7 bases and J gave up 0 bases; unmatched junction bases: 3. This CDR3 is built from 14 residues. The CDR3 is CASKTGASTDTQYF. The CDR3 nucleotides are TGTGCCAGCAAGACAGGGGCCAGCACAGATACGCAGTATTTT.

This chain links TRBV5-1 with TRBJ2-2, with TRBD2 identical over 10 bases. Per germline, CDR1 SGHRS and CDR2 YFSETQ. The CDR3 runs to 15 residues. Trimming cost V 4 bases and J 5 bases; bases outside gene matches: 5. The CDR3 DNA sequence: TGCGCCAGCAGCAGGGTAGCGGGAGGTACCGGGGAGCTGTTTTTT. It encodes CASSRVAGGTGELFF.

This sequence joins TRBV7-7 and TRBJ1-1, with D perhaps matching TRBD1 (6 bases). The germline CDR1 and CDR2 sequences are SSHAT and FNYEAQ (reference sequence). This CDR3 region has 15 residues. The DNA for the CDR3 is TGTGCTAGCGGGCCCTGGGGGCAGTTGAACACTGAAGCTTTCTTT. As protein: CASGPWGQLNTEAFF.

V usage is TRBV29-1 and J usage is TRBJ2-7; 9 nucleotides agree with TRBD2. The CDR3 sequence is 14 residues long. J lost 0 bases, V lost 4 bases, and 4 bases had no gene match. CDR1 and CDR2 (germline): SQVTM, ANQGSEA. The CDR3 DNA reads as TGCAGCGTTGTATCTAGCGGGGCCTCCTACGAGCAGTACTTC. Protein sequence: CSVVSSGASYEQYF.

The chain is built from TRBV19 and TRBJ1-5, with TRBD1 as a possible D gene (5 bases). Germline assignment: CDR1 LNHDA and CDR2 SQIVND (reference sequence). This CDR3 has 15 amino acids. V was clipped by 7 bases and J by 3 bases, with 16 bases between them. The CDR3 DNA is TGTGCCAGTATGCAGGGATCAGGTGTCAATCAGCCCCAGCATTTT. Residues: CASMQGSGVNQPQHF.

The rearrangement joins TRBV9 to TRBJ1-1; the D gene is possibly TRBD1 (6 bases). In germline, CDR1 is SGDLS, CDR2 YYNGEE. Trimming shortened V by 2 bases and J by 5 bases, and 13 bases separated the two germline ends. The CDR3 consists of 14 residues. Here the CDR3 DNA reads TGTGCCAGCAGCGTGACAGGTAGGGGAACTGAAGCTTTCTTT. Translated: CASSVTGRGTEAFF.

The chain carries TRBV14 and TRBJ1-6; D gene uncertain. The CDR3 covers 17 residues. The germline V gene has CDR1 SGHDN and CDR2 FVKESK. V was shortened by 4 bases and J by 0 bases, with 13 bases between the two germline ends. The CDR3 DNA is TGTGCCAGCAGCCTGTCGTTGGGCATCTCCTATAATTCACCCCTCCACTTT. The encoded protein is CASSLSLGISYNSPLHF.

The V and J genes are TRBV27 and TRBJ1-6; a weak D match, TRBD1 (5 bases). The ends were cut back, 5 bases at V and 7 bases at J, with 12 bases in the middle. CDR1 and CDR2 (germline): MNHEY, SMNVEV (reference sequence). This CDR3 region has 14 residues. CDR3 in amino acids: CASSPLGRNSPLHF. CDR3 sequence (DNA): TGTGCCAGCAGTCCCTTGGGGCGAAATTCACCCCTCCACTTT.

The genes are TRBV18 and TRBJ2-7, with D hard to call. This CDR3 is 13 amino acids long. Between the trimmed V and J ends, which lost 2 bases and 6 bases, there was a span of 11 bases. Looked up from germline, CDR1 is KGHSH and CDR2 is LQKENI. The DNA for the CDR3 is TGTGCCAGCTCACCAAAAGGAGACGGCGAGCAGTACTTC. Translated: CASSPKGDGEQYF. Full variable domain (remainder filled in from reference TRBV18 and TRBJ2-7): NAGVMQNPRHLVRRRGQEARLRCSPMKGHSHVYWYRQLPEEGLKFMVYLQKENIIDESGMPKERFSAEFPKEGPSILRIQQVVRGDSAAYFCASSPKGDGEQYFGPGTRLTVT.

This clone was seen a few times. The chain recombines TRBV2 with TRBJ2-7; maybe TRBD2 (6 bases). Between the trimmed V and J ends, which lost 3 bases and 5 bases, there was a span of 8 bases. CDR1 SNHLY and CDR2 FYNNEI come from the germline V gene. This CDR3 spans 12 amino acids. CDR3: CASSDREHEQYF. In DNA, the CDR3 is TGTGCCAGCAGTGATCGGGAGCACGAGCAGTACTTC.

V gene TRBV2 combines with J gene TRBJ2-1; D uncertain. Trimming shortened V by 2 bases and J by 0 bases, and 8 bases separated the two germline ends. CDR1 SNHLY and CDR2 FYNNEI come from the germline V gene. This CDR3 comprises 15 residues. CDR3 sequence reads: CASSEQTVSYNEQFF. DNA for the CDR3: TGTGCCAGCAGTGAACAGACTGTCTCCTACAATGAGCAGTTCTTC.